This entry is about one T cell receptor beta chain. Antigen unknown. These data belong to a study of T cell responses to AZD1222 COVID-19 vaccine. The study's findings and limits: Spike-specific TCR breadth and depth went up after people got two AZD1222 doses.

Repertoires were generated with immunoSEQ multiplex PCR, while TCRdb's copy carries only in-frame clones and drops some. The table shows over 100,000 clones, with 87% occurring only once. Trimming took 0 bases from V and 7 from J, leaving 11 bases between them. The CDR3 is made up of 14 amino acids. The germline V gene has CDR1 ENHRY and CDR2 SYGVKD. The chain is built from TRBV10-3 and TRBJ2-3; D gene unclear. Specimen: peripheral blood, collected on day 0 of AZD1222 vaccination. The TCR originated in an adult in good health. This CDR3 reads CAISESASFNTQYF. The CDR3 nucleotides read TGTGCCATCAGTGAGTCAGCGAGCTTTAATACGCAGTATTTT.